A single sample is the source of the 18 T cell receptor beta chains below, sequenced in a study of control samples from healthy donors and cancer patients. Sequencing was performed with immunoSEQ multiplex PCR; in TCRdb, only in-frame clones are kept and a portion is missing. In total, the table holds roughly 190,000 clones. The sequencing sample was made of blood. The receptors shown here come from a woman aged 30 to 39 in good health.

The rearrangement links TRBV7-2 to TRBJ1-2; D gene uncertain. The CDR3 extends over 15 amino acids. CDR1 is SGHTA and CDR2 is FQGNSA in the germline V gene. The germline V and J ends were trimmed by 0 bases and 4 bases, with 12 bases remaining between them. The chain's CDR3 is CASSLAGTAIYGYTF. CDR3 in DNA: TGTGCCAGCAGCTTAGCAGGTACGGCCATCTATGGCTACACCTTC.

This rearrangement joins TRBV6-4 to TRBJ1-2; D uncertain. Trimming removed 3 bases from V and 6 bases from J, with 14 bases in between. Germline values: CDR1 MRHNA, CDR2 SNTAGT. This CDR3 is built from 14 residues. The CDR3 bases are TGTGCCAGCAGTGAGGGCCGGGGAGCGGATGGCTACACCTTC. This codes for CASSEGRGADGYTF.

The chain recombines TRBV5-1 with TRBJ2-3, with 9 bases lining up with TRBD1. Trimming took 1 base from V and 1 from J; bases not matched to a gene: 4. CDR1 SGHRS and CDR2 YFSETQ come from the germline V gene. This CDR3 has 16 amino acids. In DNA, the CDR3 is TGCGCCAGCAGCTTGCGCCGGGACAGGGGCACAGATACGCAGTATTTT. The encoded protein is CASSLRRDRGTDTQYF.

The chain joins TRBV11-1 to TRBJ1-1; 7 positions match TRBD1. The J segment lost 4 bases and the V segment lost 3 bases, leaving 11 bases of the junction unmatched. There are 16 residues in the CDR3. Germline CDR1 SGHAT, CDR2 FQDESV (reference sequence). The CDR3 DNA is TGTGCCAGCAGCTTTTTCGGCAGGGGGAGGCTCACTGAAGCTTTCTTT. This codes for CASSFFGRGRLTEAFF.

The chain combines TRBV28 with TRBJ1-2; 11 bases align to TRBD1. CDR3 length equals 14 residues. V lost 8 bases and J lost 2; bases outside the gene matches: 4. Germline V gene lookup returns CDR1 MDHEN and CDR2 SYDVKM. The DNA of the CDR3 is TGTGCCAGCCGGACAGGGGGCGAAAACTATGGCTACACCTTC. Protein product: CASRTGGENYGYTF.

The rearrangement joins TRBV5-1 to TRBJ1-3; no clear D. This CDR3 is 15 amino acids long. Germline loops: CDR1 SGHRS, CDR2 YFSETQ. Trimming took off 2 bases at V and 0 bases at J, with 9 bases between the two ends. CDR3 protein: CASSFGGDSGNTIYF. The CDR3 nucleotides read TGCGCCAGCAGCTTTGGCGGTGACTCTGGAAACACCATATATTTT.

The genes are TRBV4-1 and TRBJ1-1; possible D gene TRBD1, 5 bases. The CDR3 loop spans 17 amino acids. Trimming removed 7 bases from V and 0 bases from J, with 21 bases in between. In germline, CDR1 is MGHRA, CDR2 YSYEKL. CDR3 coding DNA: TGCGCCAGCAACAATCCAATAGTTGGGGGGATGAACACTGAAGCTTTCTTT. This sequence encodes CASNNPIVGGMNTEAFF.

The chain combines TRBV19 with TRBJ2-1; D possibly corresponds to TRBD1 (5 bases). Trimming removed 1 base at V and 6 bases at J, with 19 bases between. This CDR3 contains 17 residues. Germline V lookup: CDR1 LNHDA, CDR2 SQIVND (reference sequence). For the CDR3, the DNA is TGTGCCAGTAGTATAGTTCCCCAGGGCACGGGTAGCAATGAGCAGTTCTTC. Protein sequence: CASSIVPQGTGSNEQFF.

The gene calls are TRBV19 and TRBJ1-5; 7 nucleotides match TRBD1. V gave up 8 bases and J gave up 7 bases; unmatched junction bases: 8. Germline values: CDR1 LNHDA, CDR2 SQIVND (reference sequence). This CDR3 contains 13 residues. This chain's CDR3 is CASSQGTTQPQHF. As DNA, the CDR3 is TGTGCCAGTTCACAGGGGACCACACAGCCCCAGCATTTT. The variable domain in full, completed from reference TRBV19 and TRBJ1-5, reads DGGITQSPKYLFRKEGQNVTLSCEQNLNHDAMYWYRQDPGQGLRLIYYSQIVNDFQKGDIAEGYSVSREKKESFPLTVTSAQKNPTAFYLCASSQGTTQPQHFGDGTRLSIL.

The chain links TRBV13 to TRBJ1-2; possible D gene TRBD1, 5 bases. From germline, CDR1 is PRHDT and CDR2 FYEKMQ (reference sequence). This CDR3 comprises 13 residues. Trimming left V 4 bases short and J 8 bases short, with 14 bases between. The CDR3 DNA reads TGTGCCAGCAGCTACGGGACGATGGGGGGCTACACCTTC. This translates into CASSYGTMGGYTF.

The rearrangement joins TRBV7-2 to TRBJ2-1; D unclear. CDR1 and CDR2 (germline): SGHTA, FQGNSA. V was clipped by 1 base and J by 5 bases, with 6 bases between them. The CDR3 extends over 13 amino acids. The CDR3 region is CASSLDLNNEQFF. As DNA, the CDR3 is TGTGCCAGCAGCTTAGACCTTAACAATGAGCAGTTCTTC.

The rearrangement uses TRBV9 and TRBJ1-3; TRBD1 matches 7 bases. This CDR3 is 13 amino acids long. Germline CDR1 and CDR2: SGDLS and YYNGEE. With 4 bases clipped from V and 4 bases from J, the junction kept 2 bases outside the gene matches. The CDR3 region has the DNA TGTGCCAGCAGCTCAGGGGGGGGAAACACCATATATTTT. This sequence encodes CASSSGGGNTIYF.

This sequence joins TRBV27 and TRBJ2-1; 8 bases agree with TRBD1. The CDR3 is made up of 13 amino acids. V shed 5 bases, J shed 13 bases, and the junction held 10 bases outside the gene matches. Germline CDR1 MNHEY, CDR2 SMNVEV (reference sequence). CDR3 region: CASSLSRTGIQFF. In nucleotides, the CDR3 is TGTGCCAGCAGTCTCTCCCGGACAGGGATTCAGTTCTTC.

The CDR3: CASSPGQGAYGAFF. CDR3 DNA sequence: TGTGCCAGCTCACCCGGCCAGGGGGCCTACGGAGCTTTCTTT. The gene calls are TRBV18 and TRBJ1-1; TRBD1 agrees at 8 bases. V dropped 3 bases and J dropped 10; count of bases not matched to a gene: 10. CDR3 length equals 14 residues. Germline CDR1 KGHSH, CDR2 LQKENI.

The J gene is TRBJ1-1, the V gene TRBV28; D is unclear. The germline gives CDR1 MDHEN, CDR2 SYDVKM. The CDR3 sequence is 14 residues long. Between the trimmed V and J ends, which lost 6 bases and 0 bases, there was a span of 11 bases. The CDR3: CASRSSYMNTEAFF. The CDR3 DNA reads as TGTGCCAGCAGGTCCAGTTACATGAACACTGAAGCTTTCTTT. Full variable domain (outside the CDR3, taken from reference TRBV28 and TRBJ1-1): DVKVTQSSRYLVKRTGEKVFLECVQDMDHENMFWYRQDPGLGLRLIYFSYDVKMKEKGDIPEGYSVSREKKERFSLILESASTNQTSMYLCASRSSYMNTEAFFGQGTRLTVV.

The chain is built from TRBV25-1 and TRBJ2-7, with D maybe TRBD1 (7 bases). CDR3 length equals 18 residues. Germline CDR1 MGHDK, CDR2 SYGVNS. Trimming stripped 1 base from V and 5 bases from J, with 24 bases between. DNA for the CDR3: TGTGCCAGCAGTGAATGGGGGGCGACAGGGAGAGAAATCCACGAGCAGTACTTC. This sequence encodes CASSEWGATGREIHEQYF.

The chain recombines TRBV6-5 with TRBJ1-1; 11 bases match TRBD1. The V and J ends lost 6 bases and 3 bases, in that order; junction bases with no gene match: 3. The germline CDR1 and CDR2 sequences are MNHEY and SVGAGI. This CDR3 contains 14 residues. Here the CDR3 DNA reads TGTGCCAGCAGAACGGACAGGGGGCACACTGAAGCTTTCTTT. Its translation: CASRTDRGHTEAFF.

This rearrangement joins TRBV27 to TRBJ1-6; 8 nucleotides line up with TRBD1. The CDR3 contains 14 residues. Germline values: CDR1 MNHEY, CDR2 SMNVEV (reference sequence). J gave up 8 bases and V 3 bases, and 3 bases lay outside the gene matches. The CDR3 DNA follows: TGTGCCAGCAGTTTTGGCAGGGGGCATTCACCCCTCCACTTT. Translated, it gives CASSFGRGHSPLHF.